This T cell receptor beta chain was sequenced in a study of blood T cells in healthy people across ages. Study-level points and caveats: Naive T cell percentage showed a strong correlation with the diversity of TCR beta. Long-lived donors exceeded aged donors in naive CD4+ cells and diversity.

Russia was home to the donors, healthy Caucasian individuals aged about 6 to 100. A J-beta primer mix and a sample-barcoded 5' primer were used in a second PCR of roughly 7 to 12 cycles. A single record per CDR3 protein comes from TCRdb applying MiXCR to the 5' RACE reads. The sample has about 780,000 distinct CDR3 sequences, around 25% seen once. This clonotype was detected a few times. Its antigen remains unknown. These data are also associated with another study on T cells of mothers and their children.

This TCR was sampled from a boy aged 5-17 years in good health. The sample consisted of blood.

The CDR3 spells CASSLVGMRETQYF. The CDR3 region has the DNA TGTGCCAGCAGCCTCGTTGGCATGCGAGAGACCCAGTACTTC. The chain employs TRBV3-1 and TRBJ2-5, with D hard to call. The CDR3 sequence is 14 residues long. The V gene's germline CDR1 is LGHDT and CDR2 YNNKEL (reference sequence). The V end was cut by 4 bases, the J end by 4 bases, with 13 bases between.